This T cell receptor beta chain was identified during a study of blood T cells in healthy people across ages. This CDR3 contains 13 residues. Trimming removed 6 bases from V and 2 bases from J, with 9 bases in between. Per germline, CDR1 MNHEY and CDR2 SVGAGI. This clonotype appeared a few times. A second about 6 to 12 cycle PCR used barcoded and J-beta primers. TCRdb ran MiXCR on the 5' RACE reads and lists one entry per CDR3 protein. The sample records about 760,000 distinct CDR3 sequences, 56% being singletons. The sample was blood. The TCR sequence derives from a middle-aged man in good health. The chain is built from TRBV6-5 and TRBJ2-3; D is uncertain. The CDR3 DNA reads as TGTGCCAGCAGGAGATCGCTCACAGATACGCAGTATTTT. Translated: CASRRSLTDTQYF.